This is a list of T cell receptor beta chains from one sample in a study of blood T cell repertoires in COVID-19. Here immunoSEQ multiplex PCR was the method, and the copy in TCRdb shows in-frame clones only, minus some. The sample holds about 120,000 clones, 84% seen once. The material sequenced was PBMCs or T cells enriched from blood (not recorded which). All receptors come from a young woman who had recovered from COVID-19. The CDR3 runs from the conserved cysteine through the conserved F or W. The order of the fields is J gene, D gene, V gene, clone size, CDR3 DNA, CDR3 protein. D genes are given only for firm matches. Part of the rows lack a size; the others show once, few, many or a class for expanded clones.

>TRBJ2-2|-|TRBV7-9|once
TGTGCCAGCAGCTCTACCACCGGGGAGCTGTTTTTT
CASSSTTGELFF
>TRBJ1-2|TRBD1|TRBV19|-
TGTGCCAGTAGTTCAACCGGACAGGGTAACTATGGCTACACCTTC
CASSSTGQGNYGYTF
>TRBJ2-2|-|TRBV24-1|-
TGTGCCACCAGTAGAGGGTACGCCGGGGAGCTGTTTTTT
CATSRGYAGELFF
>TRBJ1-2|TRBD1|TRBV19|-
TGTGCCAGTAGTAAGGGACAGAACTTTTATGGCTACACCTTC
CASSKGQNFYGYTF
>TRBJ2-1|TRBD2|TRBV4-3|few
TGCGCCAGCAGCCAAGAGGGGGAGCGGGAAACCTACAATGAGCAGTTCTTC
CASSQEGERETYNEQFF
>TRBJ2-5|TRBD1|TRBV7-9|-
TGTGCCAGCAGCCCCCGCGGACAGGGGCGCCGGGAGACCCAGTACTTC
CASSPRGQGRRETQYF
>TRBJ2-1|TRBD2|TRBV6-2/TRBV6-3|once
TGTGCCAGCAGTTTGTCCCAAAGGCTAGCGGTTAGGAATGAGCAGTTCTTC
CASSLSQRLAVRNEQFF
>TRBJ2-3|TRBD2|TRBV19|few
TGTGCCAGTAGCATTTCGGTAGCGGGCGGCACAGATACGCAGTATTTT
CASSISVAGGTDTQYF
>TRBJ1-2|TRBD1|TRBV7-6|-
TGTGCCAGCAGTTCCCGCGGGACAGGAAACTATGGCTACACCTTC
CASSSRGTGNYGYTF
>TRBJ2-5|TRBD2|TRBV2|few
TGTGCCAGCACCCTCGGACTAGCGGGAGGGCCAGGGGAGACCCAGTACTTC
CASTLGLAGGPGETQYF
>TRBJ2-2|TRBD2|TRBV6-5|-
TGTGCCAGCAGGGCGGGAGTGGACTCCGGGGAGCTGTTTTTT
CASRAGVDSGELFF
>TRBJ2-7|TRBD2|TRBV7-6|-
TGTGCCAGCAGCGACATACTAGCGGGAGGGCCGTACGAGCAGTACTTC
CASSDILAGGPYEQYF
>TRBJ1-5|-|TRBV29-1|once
TGCAGCGTCGTACAGGGTGGCAATCAGCCCCAGCATTTT
CSVVQGGNQPQHF
>TRBJ2-7|-|TRBV2|-
TGTGCCAGCAACATCAGGGGGGTAGCCTCCTACGAGCAGTACTTC
CASNIRGVASYEQYF
>TRBJ2-5|-|TRBV28|-
TGTGCCAGCAGTTTATGGAGGAGGAGCCAAGAGACCCAGTACTTC
CASSLWRRSQETQYF
>TRBJ2-7|TRBD2|TRBV6-4|-
TGTGCCAGCAGTGACCCCCCCGGGGAGGGTCTTATTTGCGAGCAGTACTTC
CASSDPPGEGLICEQYF
>TRBJ2-1|TRBD2|TRBV9|-
TGTGCCAGCAGCGTAGGACTAGCGGGAGGAGAGCAGTTCTTC
CASSVGLAGGEQFF
>TRBJ2-5|TRBD1|TRBV18|-
TGTGCCAGCTCACCACCGGACTACAGGGGGGAGACCCAGTACTTC
CASSPPDYRGETQYF
>TRBJ2-7|TRBD1|TRBV27|-
TGTGCCAGCAGTTTAGGCAGGGGGTGGAACGAGCAGTACTTC
CASSLGRGWNEQYF
>TRBJ1-4|-|TRBV7-8|-
TGTGCCAGCAGCTTAGTGGCCGGGATGGGTGAAAAACTGTTTTTT
CASSLVAGMGEKLFF
>TRBJ2-5|TRBD2|TRBV2|-
TGTGCCAGCAGTGTGGGTAGTGTAGCGGGAGGCGAGACCCAGTACTTC
CASSVGSVAGGETQYF
>TRBJ2-3|-|TRBV28|-
TGTGCCAGCAGTAACAGACCGACACCCGGGGCAGATACGCAGTATTTT
CASSNRPTPGADTQYF
>TRBJ2-7|-|TRBV28|-
TGTGCCAGCAGTTTGGGAGGTGGGGGCTACGAGCAGTACTTC
CASSLGGGGYEQYF
>TRBJ1-2|-|TRBV6-4|-
TGTGCCAGCAGTGACTCAGGGGGTTCCCGAGGCTACACCTTC
CASSDSGGSRGYTF
>TRBJ2-3|-|TRBV4-3|-
TGCGCCAGCAGCGTCTTTACGGGAGATACGCAGTATTTT
CASSVFTGDTQYF
>TRBJ1-2|TRBD1|TRBV29-1|once
TGCAGCGCCGACGACAGGGGTGATGGCTACACCTTC
CSADDRGDGYTF
>TRBJ2-2|-|TRBV7-2|-
TGTGCCAGCAGCCCCTTGAGATCCGGGGAGCTGTTTTTT
CASSPLRSGELFF
>TRBJ1-4|-|TRBV19|-
TGTGCCAGTAGTCTGAAATCTAGTCGTGGAGAAAAACTGTTTTTT
CASSLKSSRGEKLFF
>TRBJ2-7|TRBD1|TRBV27|-
TGTGCCAGCAGTACCGACAGGGGCGAGCAGTACTTC
CASSTDRGEQYF
>TRBJ1-5|TRBD1|TRBV30|-
TGTGCCTGGAGCCGGGACAGGGGAAGCAATCAGCCCCAGCATTTT
CAWSRDRGSNQPQHF
>TRBJ1-4|TRBD1|TRBV10-3|-
TGTGCCATCAGTGACAGGGACAGTGAAAAACTGTTTTTT
CAISDRDSEKLFF
>TRBJ1-2|-|TRBV12-3/TRBV12-4|many
TGTGCCAGCAGGGCCCACCTCGGCTACACCTTC
CASRAHLGYTF
>TRBJ2-7|-|TRBV7-8|-
TGTGCCAGCAGCCGCACAGGGTACGAGCAGTACTTC
CASSRTGYEQYF
>TRBJ2-3|TRBD2|TRBV7-9|-
TGTGCCAGCAGGCCGGCCGCGGGAGGGACAGATACGCAGTATTTT
CASRPAAGGTDTQYF
>TRBJ1-4|-|TRBV5-1|once
TGCGCCAGCAGCTTGGAGGCGGGCGCGGGAAAACTGTTTTTT
CASSLEAGAGKLFF
>TRBJ2-1|TRBD2|TRBV19|-
TGTGCCAGTAGTAGCGGGAGGAGGAATGAGCAGTTCTTC
CASSSGRRNEQFF
>TRBJ1-6|-|TRBV4-3|-
TGCGCCAGCAGCCAAGGACAGAATAATTCACCCCTCCACTTT
CASSQGQNNSPLHF
>TRBJ2-7|TRBD2|TRBV28|-
TGTGCCAGCAGTTTAGCCAGCGGGGGAGATTACGAGCAGTACTTC
CASSLASGGDYEQYF
>TRBJ2-7|-|TRBV21-1|many
TGTGCCAGCAGCAAAGCGCTTAGGGACAGGGGCAGTAAGTACGAGCAGTACTTC
CASSKALRDRGSKYEQYF
>TRBJ2-7|-|TRBV2|-
TGTGCCAGCACCGTCGGGACTCTCGTCACCTACGAGCAGTACTTC
CASTVGTLVTYEQYF
>TRBJ2-3|-|TRBV5-1|-
TGCGCCAGCAGAGCGTGGGGGCATAGCACAGATACGCAGTATTTT
CASRAWGHSTDTQYF
>TRBJ1-5|-|TRBV18|-
TGTGCCAGCTCATCCAGGGCTAGCGTAATATCCTACGGCAATCAGCCCCAGCATTTT
CASSSRASVISYGNQPQHF
>TRBJ2-6|-|TRBV7-7|few
TGTGCCAGCAGCCCTTCGGAGGGGACTGGCTCTGGGGCCAACGTCCTGACTTTC
CASSPSEGTGSGANVLTF
>TRBJ1-1|-|TRBV2|once
TGTGCCAGCGGGGGCCACAGGGAAGCTTTCTTT
CASGGHREAFF
>TRBJ1-1|-|TRBV5-8|-
TGTGCCAGCACCGTGAGGGGGGGCACTGAAGCTTTCTTT
CASTVRGGTEAFF
>TRBJ2-3|TRBD1|TRBV7-9|-
TGTGCCAGCAGCGGGACAGTTATAGATACGCAGTATTTT
CASSGTVIDTQYF
>TRBJ2-7|-|TRBV4-1|few
TGCGCCAGCAGCCAGGGGTCCGGGACAAGGGTTTGGGAGCAGTACTTC
CASSQGSGTRVWEQYF
>TRBJ2-1|TRBD2|TRBV5-4|-
TGTGCCAGCAGCTTGGGCGGGGGCTCCTACAATGAGCAGTTCTTC
CASSLGGGSYNEQFF
>TRBJ1-2|-|TRBV4-1|-
TGCGCCAGCCGTTCCCCCAGGAGAGGGAAGGACTATGGCTACACCTTC
CASRSPRRGKDYGYTF
>TRBJ2-3|TRBD1|TRBV28|few
TGTGCCAGCAGTCTTCAAACAGGGGGCGTCATGGATACGCAGTATTTT
CASSLQTGGVMDTQYF
>TRBJ1-3|TRBD1|TRBV6-5|-
TGTGCCGTCCAGGGGGCCCGCTCTGGAAACACCATATATTTT
CAVQGARSGNTIYF
>TRBJ2-2|TRBD2|TRBV7-8|-
TGTGCCAGCAGCTTAGCGACTAGCGGGGGCACCGGGGAGCTGTTTTTT
CASSLATSGGTGELFF
>TRBJ1-6|-|TRBV19|-
TGTGCCAGTAGACTGAACTCCGGGACACCCCTGCGCTTT
CASRLNSGTPLRF
>TRBJ2-7|-|TRBV21-1|-
TGTGCCAGCAGCAAGGGACAGGTAACCTACGAGCAGTACTTC
CASSKGQVTYEQYF
>TRBJ1-3|-|TRBV11-2|few
TGTGCCAGCAGCCAACAGAGCTCTGGAAACACCATATATTTT
CASSQQSSGNTIYF
>TRBJ2-1|TRBD2|TRBV6-1|-
TGTGCCAGCAGTGAATCCATTAGGGCTAGCGGCGCAAAGAGTGAGCAGTTCTTC
CASSESIRASGAKSEQFF